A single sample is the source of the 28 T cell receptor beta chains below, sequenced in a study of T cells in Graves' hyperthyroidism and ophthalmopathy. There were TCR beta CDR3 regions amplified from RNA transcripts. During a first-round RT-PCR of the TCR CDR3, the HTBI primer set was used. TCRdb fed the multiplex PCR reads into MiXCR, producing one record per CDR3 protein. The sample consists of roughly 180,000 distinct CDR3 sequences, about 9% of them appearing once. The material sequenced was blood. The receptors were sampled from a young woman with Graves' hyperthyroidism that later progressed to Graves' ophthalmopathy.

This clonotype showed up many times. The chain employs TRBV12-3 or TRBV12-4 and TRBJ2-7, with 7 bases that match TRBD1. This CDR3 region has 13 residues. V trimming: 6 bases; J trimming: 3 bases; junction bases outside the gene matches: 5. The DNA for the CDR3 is TGTGCCAGCAGCTTTAGGACAGGCTACGAGCAGTACTTC. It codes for CASSFRTGYEQYF.

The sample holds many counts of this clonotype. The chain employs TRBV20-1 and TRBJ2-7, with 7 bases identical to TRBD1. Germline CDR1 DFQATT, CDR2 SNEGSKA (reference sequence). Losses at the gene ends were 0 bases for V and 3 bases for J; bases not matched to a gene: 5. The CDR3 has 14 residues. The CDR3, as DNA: TGCAGTGCTAGAGATTGGGCAGGGGGCTACGAGCAGTACTTC. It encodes CSARDWAGGYEQYF.

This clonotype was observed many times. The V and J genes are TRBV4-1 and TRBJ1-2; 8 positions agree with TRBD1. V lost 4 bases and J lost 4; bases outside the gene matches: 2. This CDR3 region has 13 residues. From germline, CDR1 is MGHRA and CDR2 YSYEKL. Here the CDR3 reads CASSPGQGYGYTF. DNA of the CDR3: TGCGCCAGCAGCCCAGGACAGGGCTATGGCTACACCTTC.

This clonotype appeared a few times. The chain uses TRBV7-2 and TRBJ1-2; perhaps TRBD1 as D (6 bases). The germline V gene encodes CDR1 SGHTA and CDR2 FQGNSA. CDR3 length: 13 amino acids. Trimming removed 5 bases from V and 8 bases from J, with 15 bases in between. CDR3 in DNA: TGTGCCAGCAGCGCCGGGACCACAGGGGGCTACACCTTC. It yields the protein CASSAGTTGGYTF.

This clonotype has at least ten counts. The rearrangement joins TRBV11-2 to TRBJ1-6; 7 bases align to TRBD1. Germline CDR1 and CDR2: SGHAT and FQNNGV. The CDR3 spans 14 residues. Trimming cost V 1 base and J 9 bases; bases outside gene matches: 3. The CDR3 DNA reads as TGTGCCAGCAGCTTAGGACAGGGAGGTTCACCCCTCCACTTT. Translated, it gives CASSLGQGGSPLHF.

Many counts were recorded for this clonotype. The CDR3 protein is CASRPISGGSSTEAFF. The CDR3 DNA is TGTGCCAGCAGGCCAATTTCGGGGGGTAGTAGCACTGAAGCTTTCTTT. This chain connects TRBV11-2 to TRBJ1-1; D is possibly TRBD1 (5 bases). V lost 6 bases to trimming and J lost 4 bases, with 21 bases between them. Germline loops: CDR1 SGHAT, CDR2 FQNNGV. The CDR3 contains 16 residues.

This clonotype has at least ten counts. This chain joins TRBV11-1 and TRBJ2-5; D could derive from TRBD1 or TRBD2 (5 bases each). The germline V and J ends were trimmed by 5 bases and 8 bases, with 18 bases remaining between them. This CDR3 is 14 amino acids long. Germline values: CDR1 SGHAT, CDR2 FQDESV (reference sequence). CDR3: CASSQRGAAPTQYF. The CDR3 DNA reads TGTGCCAGCAGCCAGAGAGGGGCCGCGCCAACCCAGTACTTC.

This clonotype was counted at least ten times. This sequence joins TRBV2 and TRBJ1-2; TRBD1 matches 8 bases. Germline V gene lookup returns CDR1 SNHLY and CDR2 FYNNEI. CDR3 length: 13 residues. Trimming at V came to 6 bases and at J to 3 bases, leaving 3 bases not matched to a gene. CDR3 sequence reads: CASRMDRDYGYTF. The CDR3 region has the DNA TGTGCCAGCAGAATGGACAGGGACTATGGCTACACCTTC.

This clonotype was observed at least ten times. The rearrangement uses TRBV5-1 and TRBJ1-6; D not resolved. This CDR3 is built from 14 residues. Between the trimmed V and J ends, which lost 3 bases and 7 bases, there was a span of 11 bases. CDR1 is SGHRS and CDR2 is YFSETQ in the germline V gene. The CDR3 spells CASSSEGTNSPLHF. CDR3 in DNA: TGCGCCAGCAGCTCTGAGGGTACCAATTCACCCCTCCACTTT.

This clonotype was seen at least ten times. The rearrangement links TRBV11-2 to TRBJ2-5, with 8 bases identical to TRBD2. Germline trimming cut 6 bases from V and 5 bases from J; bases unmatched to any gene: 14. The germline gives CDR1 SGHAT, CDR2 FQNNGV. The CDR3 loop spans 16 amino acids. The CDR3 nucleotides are TGTGCCAGCAGAAAACCGGCCGGGGGGGCCTTGGAGACCCAGTACTTC. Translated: CASRKPAGGALETQYF. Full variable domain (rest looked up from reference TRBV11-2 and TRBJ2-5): EAGVAQSPRYKIIEKRQSVAFWCNPISGHATLYWYQQILGQGPKLLIQFQNNGVVDDSQLPKDRFSAERLKGVDSTLKIQPAKLEDSAVYLCASRKPAGGALETQYFGPGTRLLVL.

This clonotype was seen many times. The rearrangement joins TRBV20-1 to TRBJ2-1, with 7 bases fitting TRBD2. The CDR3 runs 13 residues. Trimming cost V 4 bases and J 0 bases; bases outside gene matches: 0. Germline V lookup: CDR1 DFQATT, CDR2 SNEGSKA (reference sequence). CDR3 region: CSATGGSYNEQFF. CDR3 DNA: TGCAGTGCTACGGGAGGCTCCTACAATGAGCAGTTCTTC.

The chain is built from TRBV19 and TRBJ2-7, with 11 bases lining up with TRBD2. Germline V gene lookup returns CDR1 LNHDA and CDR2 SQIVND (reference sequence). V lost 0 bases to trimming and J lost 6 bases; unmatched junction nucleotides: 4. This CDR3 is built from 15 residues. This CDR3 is CASSIELAGVGEQYF. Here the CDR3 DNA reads TGTGCCAGTAGTATAGAACTAGCGGGAGTCGGCGAGCAGTACTTC.

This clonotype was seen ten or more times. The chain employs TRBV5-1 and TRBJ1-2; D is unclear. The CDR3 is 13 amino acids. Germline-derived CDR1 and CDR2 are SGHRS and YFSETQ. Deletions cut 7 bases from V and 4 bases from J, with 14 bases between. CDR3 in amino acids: CASRSFNAYGYTF. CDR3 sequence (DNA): TGCGCCAGCCGCTCGTTTAACGCCTATGGCTACACCTTC.

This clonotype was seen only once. CDR3 DNA sequence: TGTGCCATCCTACTAGCGGGGGGCGAGCAGTACTTC. Protein sequence: CAILLAGGEQYF. The J gene is TRBJ2-7, the V gene TRBV10-3; TRBD2 matches 12 bases. This CDR3 is 12 amino acids long. Germline assignment: CDR1 ENHRY and CDR2 SYGVKD. Trimming removed 8 bases from V and 6 bases from J; junction bases left unmatched: 2.

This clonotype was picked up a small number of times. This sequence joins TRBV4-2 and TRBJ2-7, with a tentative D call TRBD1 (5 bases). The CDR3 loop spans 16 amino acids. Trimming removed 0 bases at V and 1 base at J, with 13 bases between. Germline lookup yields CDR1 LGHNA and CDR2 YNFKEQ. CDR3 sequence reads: CASSQELGHYSYEQYF. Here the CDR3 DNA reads TGTGCCAGCAGCCAAGAGCTCGGACACTATTCCTACGAGCAGTACTTC.

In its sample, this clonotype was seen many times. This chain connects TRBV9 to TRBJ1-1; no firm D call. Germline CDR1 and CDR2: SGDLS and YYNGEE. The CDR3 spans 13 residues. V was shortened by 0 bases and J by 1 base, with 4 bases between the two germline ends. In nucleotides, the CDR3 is TGTGCCAGCAGCGTAGGGAGGAACACTGAAGCTTTCTTT. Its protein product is CASSVGRNTEAFF.

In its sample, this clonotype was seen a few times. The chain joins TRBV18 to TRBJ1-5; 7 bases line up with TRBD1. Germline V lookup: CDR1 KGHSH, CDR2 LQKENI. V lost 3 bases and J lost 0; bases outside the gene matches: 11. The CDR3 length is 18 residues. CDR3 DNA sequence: TGTGCCAGCTCACCCACAGGGGACGTCCTAAATAGCAATCAGCCCCAGCATTTT. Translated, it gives CASSPTGDVLNSNQPQHF.

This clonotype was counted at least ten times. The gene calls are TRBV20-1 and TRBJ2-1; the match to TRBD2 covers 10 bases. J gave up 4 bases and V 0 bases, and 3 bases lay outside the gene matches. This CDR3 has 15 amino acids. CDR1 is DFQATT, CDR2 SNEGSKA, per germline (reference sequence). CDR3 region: CSAREAAGGYNEQFF. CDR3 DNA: TGCAGTGCTAGAGAGGCAGCGGGAGGGTACAATGAGCAGTTCTTC.

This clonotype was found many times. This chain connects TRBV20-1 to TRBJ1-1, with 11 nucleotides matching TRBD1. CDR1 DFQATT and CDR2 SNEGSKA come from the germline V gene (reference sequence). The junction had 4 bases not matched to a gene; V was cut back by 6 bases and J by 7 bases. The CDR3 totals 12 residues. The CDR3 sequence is CSADGTGGEAFF. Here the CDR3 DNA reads TGCAGTGCGGACGGGACAGGGGGTGAAGCTTTCTTT.

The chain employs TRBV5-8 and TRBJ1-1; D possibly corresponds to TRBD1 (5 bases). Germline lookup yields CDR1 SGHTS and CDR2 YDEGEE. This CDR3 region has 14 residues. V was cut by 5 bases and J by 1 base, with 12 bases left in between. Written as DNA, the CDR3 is TGTGCCAGCAGGCCCGGCAGGGCGAACACTGAAGCTTTCTTT. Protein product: CASRPGRANTEAFF.

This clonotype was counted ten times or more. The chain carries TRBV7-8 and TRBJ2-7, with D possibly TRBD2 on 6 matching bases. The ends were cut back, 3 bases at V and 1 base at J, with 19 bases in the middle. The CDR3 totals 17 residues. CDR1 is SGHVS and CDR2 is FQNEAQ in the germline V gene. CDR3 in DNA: TGTGCCAGCAGCTTGGATGGAGGGGTTATGGATTCCTACGAGCAGTACTTC. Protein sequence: CASSLDGGVMDSYEQYF.

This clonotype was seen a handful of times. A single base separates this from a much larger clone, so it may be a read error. CDR3 in amino acids: CASSEQGGSSQPQHF. The CDR3 nucleotides are TGTGCCAGCAGTGAGCAGGGTGGTAGCAGTCAGCCCCAGCATTTT. The gene calls are TRBV2 and TRBJ1-5; perhaps TRBD1 as D (5 bases). The CDR3 extends over 15 amino acids. Germline assignment: CDR1 SNHLY and CDR2 FYNNEI.

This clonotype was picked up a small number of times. The CDR3 DNA follows: TGCAGTGCTAGTTGGGGACGGGGTGGGGCAGATACGCAGTATTTT. Translating it yields CSASWGRGGADTQYF. The chain has TRBV20-1 and TRBJ2-3; either TRBD1 or TRBD2 may fit D (5 bases each). The ends were cut back, 3 bases at V and 4 bases at J, with 17 bases in the middle. This CDR3 is 15 amino acids long. Per the germline V gene, CDR1 is DFQATT and CDR2 is SNEGSKA (reference sequence).

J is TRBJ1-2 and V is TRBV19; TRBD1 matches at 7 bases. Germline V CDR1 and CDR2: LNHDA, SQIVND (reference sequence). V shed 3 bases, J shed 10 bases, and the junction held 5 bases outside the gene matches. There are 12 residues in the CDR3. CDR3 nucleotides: TGTGCCAGTAGTATGGGGACAGAGTCCTACACCTTC. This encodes CASSMGTESYTF.

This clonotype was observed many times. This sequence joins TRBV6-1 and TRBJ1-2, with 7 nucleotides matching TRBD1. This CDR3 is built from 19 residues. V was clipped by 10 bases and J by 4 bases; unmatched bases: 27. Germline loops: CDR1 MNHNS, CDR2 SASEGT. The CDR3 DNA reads TGTGCCACAAGGGGCAATGAGGGGGCGCCCTGGAGGGCAGCCTATGGCTACACCTTC. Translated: CATRGNEGAPWRAAYGYTF.

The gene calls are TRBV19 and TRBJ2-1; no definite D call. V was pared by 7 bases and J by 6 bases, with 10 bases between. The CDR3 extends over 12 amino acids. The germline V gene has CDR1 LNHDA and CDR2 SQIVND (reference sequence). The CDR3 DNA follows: TGTGCCAGTATCTCCGGGCCCAATGAGCAGTTCTTC. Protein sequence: CASISGPNEQFF.

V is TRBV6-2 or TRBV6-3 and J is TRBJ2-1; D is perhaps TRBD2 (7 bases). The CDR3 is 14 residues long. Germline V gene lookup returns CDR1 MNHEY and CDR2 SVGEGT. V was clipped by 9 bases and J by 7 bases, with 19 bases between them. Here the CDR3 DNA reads TGTGCCAGTTACCCCGGTCGGGGGGCGAATGAGCAGTTCTTC. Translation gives CASYPGRGANEQFF.

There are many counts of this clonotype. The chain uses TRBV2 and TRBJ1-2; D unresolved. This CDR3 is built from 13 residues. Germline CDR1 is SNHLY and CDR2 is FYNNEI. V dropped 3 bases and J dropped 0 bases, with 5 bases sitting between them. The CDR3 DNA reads TGTGCCAGCAGTGAGAGACCTAACTATGGCTACACCTTC. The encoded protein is CASSERPNYGYTF. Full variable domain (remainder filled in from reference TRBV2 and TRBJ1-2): EPEVTQTPSHQVTQMGQEVILRCVPISNHLYFYWYRQILGQKVEFLVSFYNNEISEKSEIFDDQFSVERPDGSNFTLKIRSTKLEDSAMYFCASSERPNYGYTFGSGTRLTVV.